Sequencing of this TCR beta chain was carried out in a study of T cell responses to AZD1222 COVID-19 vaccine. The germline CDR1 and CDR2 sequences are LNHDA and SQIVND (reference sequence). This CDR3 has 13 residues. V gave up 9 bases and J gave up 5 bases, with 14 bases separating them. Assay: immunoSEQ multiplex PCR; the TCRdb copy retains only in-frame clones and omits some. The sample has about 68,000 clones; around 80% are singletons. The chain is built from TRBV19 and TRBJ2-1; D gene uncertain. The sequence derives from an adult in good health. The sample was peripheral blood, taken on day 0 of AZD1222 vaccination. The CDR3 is CASQTSWNNEQFF. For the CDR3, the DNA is TGTGCCAGCCAAACTTCCTGGAACAATGAGCAGTTCTTC.